This TCR beta chain is drawn from a study of beta chain features in type 1 diabetes. Study at large: Regarding age, gender and cell yields, patients proved similar to healthy donors. Sorted cells examined across all samples numbered roughly 99,000,000.

V lost 6 bases to trimming and J lost 5 bases; unmatched junction nucleotides: 3. CDR1 MNHEY and CDR2 SVGAGI come from the germline V gene. The length of the CDR3 is 14 residues. This clone was seen a few times. Its specificity is unknown. The whole isolated RNA underwent reverse transcription, so sequencing captured expressed TCRB transcripts. Clones were read by immunoSEQ multiplex PCR, and TCRdb kept only the in-frame ones, dropping some. The profile shows fewer than 250,000 clones, over 8.5% of them singletons. Study-wide results and limits: Although PCR might favor shorter templates, it would do so equally in patients and controls. Patients with Type 1 diabetes showed moderately but significantly shorter TCRB CDR3s in all four CD4+ subsets.

The sample was naive CD4+ T cells from blood. The V gene is TRBV6-5, the J gene TRBJ1-5, with 11 bases fitting TRBD1. The clonotype comes from a young woman in good health. The CDR3 protein is CASRTGQGDQPQHF. Written as DNA, the CDR3 is TGTGCCAGCAGGACGGGACAGGGGGATCAGCCCCAGCATTTT.